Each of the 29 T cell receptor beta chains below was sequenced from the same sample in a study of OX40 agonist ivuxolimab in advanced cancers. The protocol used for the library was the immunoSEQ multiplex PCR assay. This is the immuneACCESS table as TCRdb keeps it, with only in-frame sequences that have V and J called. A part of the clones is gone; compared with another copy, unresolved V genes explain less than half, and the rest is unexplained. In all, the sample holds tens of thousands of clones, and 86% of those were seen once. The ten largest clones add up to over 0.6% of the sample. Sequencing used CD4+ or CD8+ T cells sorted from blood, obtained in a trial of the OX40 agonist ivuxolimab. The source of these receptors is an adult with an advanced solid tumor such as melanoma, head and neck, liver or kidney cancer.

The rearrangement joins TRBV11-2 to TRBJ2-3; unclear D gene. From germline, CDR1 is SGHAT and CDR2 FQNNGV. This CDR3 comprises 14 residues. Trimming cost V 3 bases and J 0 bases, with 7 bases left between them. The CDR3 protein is CASSFQLSTDTQYF. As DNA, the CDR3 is TGTGCCAGCAGCTTCCAGCTAAGCACAGATACGCAGTATTTT.

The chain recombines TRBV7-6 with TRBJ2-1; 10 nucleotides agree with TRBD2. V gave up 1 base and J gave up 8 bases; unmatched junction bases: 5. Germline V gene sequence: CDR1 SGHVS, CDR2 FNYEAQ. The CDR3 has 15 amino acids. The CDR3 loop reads CASSLDLAGEDEQFF. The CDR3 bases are TGTGCCAGCAGCTTAGATCTAGCGGGAGAGGATGAGCAGTTCTTC. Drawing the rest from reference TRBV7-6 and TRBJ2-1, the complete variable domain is GAGVSQSPRYKVTKRGQDVALRCDPISGHVSLYWYRQALGQGPEFLTYFNYEAQQDKSGLPNDRFSAERPEGSISTLTIQRTEQRDSAMYRCASSLDLAGEDEQFFGPGTRLTVL.

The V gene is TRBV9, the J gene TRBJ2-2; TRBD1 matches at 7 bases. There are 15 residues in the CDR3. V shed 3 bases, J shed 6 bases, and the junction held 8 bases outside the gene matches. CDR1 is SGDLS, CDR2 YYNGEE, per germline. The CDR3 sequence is CASSATTGLAGELFF. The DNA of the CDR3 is TGTGCCAGCAGCGCTACGACAGGGTTGGCCGGGGAGCTGTTTTTT.

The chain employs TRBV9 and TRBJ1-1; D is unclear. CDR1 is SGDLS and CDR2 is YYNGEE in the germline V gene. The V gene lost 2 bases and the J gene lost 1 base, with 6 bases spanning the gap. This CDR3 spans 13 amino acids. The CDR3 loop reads CASSVTWNTEAFF. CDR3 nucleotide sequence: TGTGCCAGCAGCGTTACCTGGAACACTGAAGCTTTCTTT.

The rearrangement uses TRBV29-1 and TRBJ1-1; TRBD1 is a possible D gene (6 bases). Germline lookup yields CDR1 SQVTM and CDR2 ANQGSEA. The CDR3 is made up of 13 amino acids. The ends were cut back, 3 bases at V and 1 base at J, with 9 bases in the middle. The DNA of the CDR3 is TGCAGCGTTGAGGGGGCCGAGAACACTGAAGCTTTCTTT. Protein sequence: CSVEGAENTEAFF.

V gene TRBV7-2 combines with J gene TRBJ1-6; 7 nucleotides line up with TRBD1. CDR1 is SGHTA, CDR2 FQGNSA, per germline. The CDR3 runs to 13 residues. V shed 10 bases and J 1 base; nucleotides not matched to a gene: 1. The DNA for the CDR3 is TGTGCCACACAGGGGTCCTATAATTCACCCCTCCACTTT. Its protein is CATQGSYNSPLHF.

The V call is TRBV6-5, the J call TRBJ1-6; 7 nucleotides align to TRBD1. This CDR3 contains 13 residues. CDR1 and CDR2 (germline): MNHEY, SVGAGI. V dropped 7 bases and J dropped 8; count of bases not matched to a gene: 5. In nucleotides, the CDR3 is TGTGCCAGCACCCCCGGACAGGATTCACCCCTCCACTTT. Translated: CASTPGQDSPLHF.

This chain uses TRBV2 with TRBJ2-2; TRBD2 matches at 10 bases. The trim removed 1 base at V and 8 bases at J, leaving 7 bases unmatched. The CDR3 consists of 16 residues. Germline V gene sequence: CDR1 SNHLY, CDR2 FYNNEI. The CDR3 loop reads CASSEVRLAGGGELFF. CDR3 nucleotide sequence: TGTGCCAGCAGTGAAGTACGACTAGCGGGCGGTGGGGAGCTGTTTTTT.

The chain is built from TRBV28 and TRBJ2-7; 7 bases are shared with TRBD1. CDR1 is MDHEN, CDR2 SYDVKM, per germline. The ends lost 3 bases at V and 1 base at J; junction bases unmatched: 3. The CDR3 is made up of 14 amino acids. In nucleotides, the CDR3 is TGTGCCAGCAGTTTGACAGGGATGTCCTACGAGCAGTACTTC. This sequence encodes CASSLTGMSYEQYF.

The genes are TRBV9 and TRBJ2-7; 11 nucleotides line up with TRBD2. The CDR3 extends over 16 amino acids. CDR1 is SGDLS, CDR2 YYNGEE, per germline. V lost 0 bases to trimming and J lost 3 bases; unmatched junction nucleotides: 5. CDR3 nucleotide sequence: TGTGCCAGCAGCGTAGGCCTAGCGGGGGGAAGCTACGAGCAGTACTTC. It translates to CASSVGLAGGSYEQYF. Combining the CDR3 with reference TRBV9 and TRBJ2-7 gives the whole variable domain DSGVTQTPKHLITATGQRVTLRCSPRSGDLSVYWYQQSLDQGLQFLIQYYNGEERAKGNILERFSAQQFPDLHSELNLSSLELGDSALYFCASSVGLAGGSYEQYFGPGTRLTVT.

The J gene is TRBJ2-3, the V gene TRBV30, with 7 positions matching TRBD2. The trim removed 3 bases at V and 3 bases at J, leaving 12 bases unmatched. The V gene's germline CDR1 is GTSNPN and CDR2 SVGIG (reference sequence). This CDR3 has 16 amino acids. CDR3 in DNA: TGTGCCTGGAGAAAATTTGGCGGGAGCGGGACAGATACGCAGTATTTT. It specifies CAWRKFGGSGTDTQYF.

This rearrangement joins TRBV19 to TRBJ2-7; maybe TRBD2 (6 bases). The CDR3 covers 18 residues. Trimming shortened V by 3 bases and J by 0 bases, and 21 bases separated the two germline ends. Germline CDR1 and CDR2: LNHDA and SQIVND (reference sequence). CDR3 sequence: CASSMRGRRRGRSYEQYF. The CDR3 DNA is TGTGCCAGTAGTATGAGGGGAAGGAGGCGGGGACGCTCCTACGAGCAGTACTTC.

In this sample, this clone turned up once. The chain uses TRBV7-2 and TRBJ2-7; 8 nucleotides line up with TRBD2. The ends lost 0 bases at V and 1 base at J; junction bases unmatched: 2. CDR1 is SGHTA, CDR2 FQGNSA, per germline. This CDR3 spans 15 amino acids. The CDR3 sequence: CASSLAAGGSYEQYF. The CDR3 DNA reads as TGTGCCAGCAGCTTAGCGGCGGGGGGTTCCTACGAGCAGTACTTC. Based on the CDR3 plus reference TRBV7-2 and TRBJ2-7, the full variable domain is GAGVSQSPSNKVTEKGKDVELRCDPISGHTALYWYRQSLGQGLEFLIYFQGNSAPDKSGLPSDRFSAERTGGSVSTLTIQRTQQEDSAVYLCASSLAAGGSYEQYFGPGTRLTVT.

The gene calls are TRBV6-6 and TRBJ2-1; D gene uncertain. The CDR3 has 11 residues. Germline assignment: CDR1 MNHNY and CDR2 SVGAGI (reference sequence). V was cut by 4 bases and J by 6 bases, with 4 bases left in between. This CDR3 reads CASSSSNEQFF. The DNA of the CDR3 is TGTGCCAGCAGTTCGTCCAATGAGCAGTTCTTC.

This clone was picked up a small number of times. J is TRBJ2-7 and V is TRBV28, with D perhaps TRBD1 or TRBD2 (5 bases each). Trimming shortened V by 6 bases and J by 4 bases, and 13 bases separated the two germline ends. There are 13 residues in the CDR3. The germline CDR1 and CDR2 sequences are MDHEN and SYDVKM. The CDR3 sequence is CASRRGSTYEQYF. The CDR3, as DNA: TGTGCCAGCAGGAGGGGTTCAACGTACGAGCAGTACTTC.

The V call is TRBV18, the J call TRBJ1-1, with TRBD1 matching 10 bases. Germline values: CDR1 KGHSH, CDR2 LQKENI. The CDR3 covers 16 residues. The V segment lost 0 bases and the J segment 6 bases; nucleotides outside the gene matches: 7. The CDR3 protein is CASSPPGQGSGAEAFF. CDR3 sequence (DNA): TGTGCCAGCTCACCACCGGGACAGGGGAGCGGAGCTGAAGCTTTCTTT.

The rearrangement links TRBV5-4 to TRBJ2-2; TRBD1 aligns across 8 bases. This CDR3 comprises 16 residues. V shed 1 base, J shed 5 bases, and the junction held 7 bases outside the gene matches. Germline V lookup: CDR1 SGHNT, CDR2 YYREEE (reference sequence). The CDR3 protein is CASSLKGQGTTGELFF. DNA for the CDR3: TGTGCCAGCAGCTTGAAAGGACAGGGAACAACCGGGGAGCTGTTTTTT. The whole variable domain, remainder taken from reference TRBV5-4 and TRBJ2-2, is ETGVTQSPTHLIKTRGQQVTLRCSSQSGHNTVSWYQQALGQGPQFIFQYYREEENGRGNFPPRFSGLQFPNYSSELNVNALELDDSALYLCASSLKGQGTTGELFFGEGSRLTVL.

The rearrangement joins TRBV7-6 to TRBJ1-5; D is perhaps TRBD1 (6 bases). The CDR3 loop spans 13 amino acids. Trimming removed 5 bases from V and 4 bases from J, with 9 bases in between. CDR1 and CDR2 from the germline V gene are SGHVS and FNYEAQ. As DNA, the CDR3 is TGTGCCAGCAGCGCCGGACAGAATCAGCCCCAGCATTTT. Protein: CASSAGQNQPQHF. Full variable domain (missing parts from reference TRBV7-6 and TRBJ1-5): GAGVSQSPRYKVTKRGQDVALRCDPISGHVSLYWYRQALGQGPEFLTYFNYEAQQDKSGLPNDRFSAERPEGSISTLTIQRTEQRDSAMYRCASSAGQNQPQHFGDGTRLSIL.

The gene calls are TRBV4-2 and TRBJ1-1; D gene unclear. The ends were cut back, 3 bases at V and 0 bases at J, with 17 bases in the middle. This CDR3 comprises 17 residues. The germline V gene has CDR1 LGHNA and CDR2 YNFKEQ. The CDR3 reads CASSQALWTQMNTEAFF. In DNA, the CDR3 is TGTGCCAGCAGCCAGGCTCTCTGGACGCAAATGAACACTGAAGCTTTCTTT.

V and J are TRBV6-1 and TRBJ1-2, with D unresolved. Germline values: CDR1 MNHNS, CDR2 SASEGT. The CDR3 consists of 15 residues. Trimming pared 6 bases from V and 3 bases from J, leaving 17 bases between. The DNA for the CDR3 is TGTGCCAGCAGCCCCACGCTCCCCCGGGACTATGGCTACACCTTC. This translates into CASSPTLPRDYGYTF.

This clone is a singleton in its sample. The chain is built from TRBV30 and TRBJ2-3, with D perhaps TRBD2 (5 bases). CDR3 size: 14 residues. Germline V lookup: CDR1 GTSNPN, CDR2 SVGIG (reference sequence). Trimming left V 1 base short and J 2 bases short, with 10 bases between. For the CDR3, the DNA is TGTGCCTGGAGTGGGGGAGTTATCACAGATACGCAGTATTTT. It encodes CAWSGGVITDTQYF.

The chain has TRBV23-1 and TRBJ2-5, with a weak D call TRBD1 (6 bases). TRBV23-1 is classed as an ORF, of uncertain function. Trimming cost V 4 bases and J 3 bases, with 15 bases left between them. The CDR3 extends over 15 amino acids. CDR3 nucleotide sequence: TGCGCCAGCAGTCCGAGACGGGACATCGAAGAGACCCAGTACTTC. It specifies CASSPRRDIEETQYF.

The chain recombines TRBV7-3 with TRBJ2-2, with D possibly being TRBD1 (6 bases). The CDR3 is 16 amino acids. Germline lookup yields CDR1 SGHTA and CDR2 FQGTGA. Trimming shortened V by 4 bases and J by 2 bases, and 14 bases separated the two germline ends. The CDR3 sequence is CASSSQGPPNTGELFF. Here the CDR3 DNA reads TGTGCCAGCAGCTCTCAGGGGCCACCTAACACCGGGGAGCTGTTTTTT.

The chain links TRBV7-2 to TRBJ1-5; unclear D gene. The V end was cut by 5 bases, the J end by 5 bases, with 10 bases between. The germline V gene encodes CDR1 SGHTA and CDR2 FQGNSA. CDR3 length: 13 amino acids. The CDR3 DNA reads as TGTGCCAGCAGCCCCCAAAACGATCAGCCCCAGCATTTT. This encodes CASSPQNDQPQHF. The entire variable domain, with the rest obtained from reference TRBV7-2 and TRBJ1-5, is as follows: GAGVSQSPSNKVTEKGKDVELRCDPISGHTALYWYRQSLGQGLEFLIYFQGNSAPDKSGLPSDRFSAERTGGSVSTLTIQRTQQEDSAVYLCASSPQNDQPQHFGDGTRLSIL.

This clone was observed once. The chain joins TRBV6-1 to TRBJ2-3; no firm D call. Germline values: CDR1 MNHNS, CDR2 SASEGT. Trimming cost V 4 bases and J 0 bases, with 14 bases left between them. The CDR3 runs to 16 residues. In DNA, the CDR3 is TGTGCCAGCAGTGTTAAGGCCAGCTCTAGCACAGATACGCAGTATTTT. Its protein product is CASSVKASSSTDTQYF.

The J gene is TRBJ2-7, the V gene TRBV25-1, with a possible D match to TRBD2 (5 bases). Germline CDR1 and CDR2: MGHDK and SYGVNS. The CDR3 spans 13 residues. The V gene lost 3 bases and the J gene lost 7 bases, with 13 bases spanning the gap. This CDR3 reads CASSDPGLPEQYF. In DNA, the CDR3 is TGTGCCAGCAGTGACCCCGGACTGCCAGAGCAGTACTTC.

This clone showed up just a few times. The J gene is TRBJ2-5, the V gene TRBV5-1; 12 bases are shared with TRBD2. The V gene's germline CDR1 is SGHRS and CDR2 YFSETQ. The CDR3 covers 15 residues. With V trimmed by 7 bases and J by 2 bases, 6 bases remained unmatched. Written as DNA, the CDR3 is TGCGCCAGCTCTTCCGGACTAGCGGGGCAAGAGACCCAGTACTTC. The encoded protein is CASSSGLAGQETQYF.

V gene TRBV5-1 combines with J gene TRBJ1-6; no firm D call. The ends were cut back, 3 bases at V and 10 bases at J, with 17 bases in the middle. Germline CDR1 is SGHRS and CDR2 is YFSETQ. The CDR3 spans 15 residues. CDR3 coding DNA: TGCGCCAGCAGCTCCCTAGCCGGCGGGGAATCACCCCTCCACTTT. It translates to CASSSLAGGESPLHF.

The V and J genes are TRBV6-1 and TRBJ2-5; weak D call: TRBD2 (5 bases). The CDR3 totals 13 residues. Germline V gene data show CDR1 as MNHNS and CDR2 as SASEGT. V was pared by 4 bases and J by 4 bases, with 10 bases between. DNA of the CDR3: TGTGCCAGCAGTGCTAGCTTCGCAGAGACCCAGTACTTC. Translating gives CASSASFAETQYF.